This record concerns one T cell receptor beta chain sequence. These data originate in a study of blood T cell repertoires in COVID-19. Looking at the study overall: Samples representing acute and convalescent COVID-19 were sourced from the United States, Italy and Spain.

Authors' analysis steps: Amplified reference gene primers provided the basis for estimating nucleated cell counts. Produced via immunoSEQ multiplex PCR; TCRdb's table is partial and in-frame only. The V and J calls and clone size are taken from that table; D and trimming were inferred from the DNA. This table has 300,000 or so clones, over 70% appearing once. Between the trimmed V and J ends, which lost 6 bases and 7 bases, there was a span of 16 bases. Germline lookup yields CDR1 MNHEY and CDR2 SVGAGI. The CDR3 is 15 amino acids. V and J are TRBV6-5 and TRBJ1-6, with D unclear. This clonotype was sampled from a woman between 45 and 60 years old with acute or convalescent COVID-19. Sequencing was performed on peripheral blood. This CDR3 reads CASSVDSYGNSPLHF. CDR3 DNA: TGTGCCAGCAGCGTTGACTCTTATGGCAATTCACCCCTCCACTTT.